These 10 T cell receptor beta chains were sequenced from one sample in a study of blood T cell repertoires in COVID-19. Profiling relied on immunoSEQ multiplex PCR, and the TCRdb table lists in-frame clones only, not all of them. The sample holds 240,000 or so clones, over 80% seen once. Source material: PBMCs or T cells enriched from blood (not recorded which). Receptors originate from a man aged 45-65 years who had been exposed to COVID-19.

The chain combines TRBV25-1 with TRBJ2-2; D gene uncertain. This CDR3 comprises 13 residues. V dropped 3 bases and J dropped 1 base, with 3 bases sitting between them. The germline gives CDR1 MGHDK, CDR2 SYGVNS. The CDR3 sequence is CASSDRNTGELFF. CDR3 sequence (DNA): TGTGCCAGCAGTGATAGGAACACCGGGGAGCTGTTTTTT.

This chain uses TRBV29-1 with TRBJ2-7, with 7 positions matching TRBD1. The CDR3 runs 12 residues. V gave up 5 bases and J gave up 5 bases; unmatched junction bases: 6. Germline CDR1 is SQVTM and CDR2 is ANQGSEA. The CDR3 DNA reads TGCAGCGTTTCGACAGGGATCGACGAGCAGTACTTC. Its translation: CSVSTGIDEQYF.

This clone appeared a single time. V usage is TRBV6-4 and J usage is TRBJ2-3; 10 bases agree with TRBD1. Germline loops: CDR1 MRHNA, CDR2 SNTAGT. This CDR3 spans 13 amino acids. Unmatched junction bases numbered 1, after V lost 2 bases and J lost 8 bases. Here the CDR3 reads CASSDGDRGTQYF. For the CDR3, the DNA is TGTGCCAGCAGTGACGGGGACAGGGGTACGCAGTATTTT.

The rearrangement links TRBV28 to TRBJ1-2, with a tentative D call TRBD1 (5 bases). Trimming took off 5 bases at V and 0 bases at J, with 13 bases between the two ends. CDR3 size: 15 residues. Per germline, CDR1 MDHEN and CDR2 SYDVKM. This CDR3 is CASSLVPGPNYGYTF. The CDR3 nucleotides are TGTGCCAGCAGTCTGGTCCCAGGGCCTAACTATGGCTACACCTTC.

This chain links TRBV5-8 with TRBJ1-2; 8 bases map to TRBD1. Per the germline V gene, CDR1 is SGHTS and CDR2 is YDEGEE. Germline trimming cut 3 bases from V and 5 bases from J; bases unmatched to any gene: 3. The CDR3 contains 13 residues. The CDR3 region is CASSSDRVYGYTF. CDR3 bases: TGTGCCAGCAGCTCGGACAGGGTTTATGGCTACACCTTC.

This chain uses TRBV6-4 with TRBJ2-2, with 12 bases lining up with TRBD2. The CDR3 loop spans 17 amino acids. J gave up 7 bases and V 4 bases, and 10 bases lay outside the gene matches. Germline V gives CDR1 MRHNA, CDR2 SNTAGT. CDR3 in DNA: TGTGCCAGCAGTGTGGCTTGGACTAGCGGGATTGACGGGGAGCTGTTTTTT. Its translation is CASSVAWTSGIDGELFF.

The rearrangement joins TRBV11-2 to TRBJ2-1, with 9 nucleotides matching TRBD2. V lost 3 bases, J lost 1 base, and 10 bases stayed unmatched. The CDR3 extends over 18 amino acids. Germline assignment: CDR1 SGHAT and CDR2 FQNNGV. The CDR3 spells CASSFPGLAKTSYNEQFF. DNA for the CDR3: TGTGCCAGCAGCTTCCCGGGACTAGCTAAAACTTCCTACAATGAGCAGTTCTTC.

The rearrangement uses TRBV10-3 and TRBJ2-3; TRBD2 agrees at 13 bases. J gave up 5 bases and V 4 bases, and 6 bases lay outside the gene matches. This CDR3 has 16 amino acids. Germline V gene lookup returns CDR1 ENHRY and CDR2 SYGVKD. CDR3 nucleotide sequence: TGTGCCATCAGTGCAGGACTAGCGGGAGATGGAGATACGCAGTATTTT. As protein: CAISAGLAGDGDTQYF.

This clone was observed a few times. V is TRBV7-9 and J is TRBJ1-1, with no clear D. CDR3 length: 12 residues. Per germline, CDR1 SEHNR and CDR2 FQNEAQ (reference sequence). The germline V and J ends were trimmed by 4 bases and 7 bases, with 10 bases remaining between them. CDR3 sequence: CASSSGVFEAFF. CDR3 in DNA: TGTGCCAGCAGCTCCGGGGTTTTTGAAGCTTTCTTT.

The chain joins TRBV18 to TRBJ1-5; 8 nucleotides match TRBD1. The length of the CDR3 is 15 residues. Losses at the gene ends were 3 bases for V and 5 bases for J; bases not matched to a gene: 6. CDR1 and CDR2 from the germline V gene are KGHSH and LQKENI. Written as DNA, the CDR3 is TGTGCCAGCTCACCGCACAGGGGGATGGATCAGCCCCAGCATTTT. As protein: CASSPHRGMDQPQHF. Full variable domain (rest looked up from reference TRBV18 and TRBJ1-5): NAGVMQNPRHLVRRRGQEARLRCSPMKGHSHVYWYRQLPEEGLKFMVYLQKENIIDESGMPKERFSAEFPKEGPSILRIQQVVRGDSAAYFCASSPHRGMDQPQHFGDGTRLSIL.